The rows below give T cell receptor beta chains drawn from one sample of a study of response to subunit inactivated influenza vaccine. TCRdb used MiXCR to reprocess the RT-PCR reads, holding one entry per CDR3 protein. The table lists about 190,000 distinct CDR3 sequences, around 15% of them singletons. This specimen was CD8+ T cells sorted from PBMCs, taken around 5 days after vaccination. These receptor sequences come from a man aged 50 to 60 who received an inactivated influenza vaccine. Each CDR3 is given with its conserved first and last residue. The order of the fields is clone size, V gene, J gene, D gene, CDR3 DNA, CDR3 protein. A D gene is named only where the DNA matches it firmly. Clone size is given for some rows only: seen once, a few or many times, or a class if the clone is expanded.

few	TRBV5-6	TRBJ1-2	-	TGTGCCAGCAGCCTAATAACCACGGCCTCCTATGGCTACACCTTC	CASSLITTASYGYTF
few	TRBV6-2/TRBV6-3	TRBJ2-2	TRBD2	TGTGCCAGCAGTTATATCTCGGCAGTACTAGCGGCTTATTATAGGACCGGGGAGCTGTTTTTT	CASSYISAVLAAYYRTGELFF
-	TRBV4-3	TRBJ1-1	-	TGCGCCAGCAGCCAACACTTGAACACTGAAGCTTTCTTT	CASSQHLNTEAFF
-	TRBV27	TRBJ1-1	-	TGTGCCAGCAATTCACTCGGAGGAACTCTCACTGAAGCTTTCTTT	CASNSLGGTLTEAFF
-	TRBV12-5	TRBJ2-1	TRBD2	TGTGCTAGTGGTCTGGGACTAGCGGGAGGTAATGAGCAGTTCTTC	CASGLGLAGGNEQFF
many	TRBV5-6	TRBJ2-7	TRBD2	TGTGCCAGCAGGTCAGCGGGGGGCGTGGATGAGCAGTACTTC	CASRSAGGVDEQYF
-	TRBV4-1	TRBJ2-1	-	TGCGCCAGCAGCCAAGAAGGTCGGCAGATCTACAATGAGCAGTTCTTC	CASSQEGRQIYNEQFF
-	TRBV15	TRBJ2-4	-	TGTGCCACCAGCAGCGCGACAGGCCGGGGGGACATTCAGTACTTC	CATSSATGRGDIQYF
few	TRBV7-2	TRBJ1-5	-	TGTGCCAGCAGCCTTGAGGGGTGGCAGCCCCAGCATTTT	CASSLEGWQPQHF
few	TRBV10-2	TRBJ2-1	-	TGCGCCAGCAGTGATCGGGTTAGGGAGCAGTTCTTC	CASSDRVREQFF
-	TRBV13	TRBJ2-7	-	TGTGCCAGCAGCTTACGCGCGAGCTCCTACGAGCAGTACTTC	CASSLRASSYEQYF
few	TRBV7-9	TRBJ2-3	-	TGTGCCAGCAGCCTAGGGGTAATTACGCGCACAGATACGCAGTATTTT	CASSLGVITRTDTQYF
few	TRBV20-1	TRBJ2-7	-	TGCAGTGCTACACAGGGTATGATCTCCTACGAGCAGTACTTC	CSATQGMISYEQYF
many	TRBV23-1	TRBJ2-6	-	TGCGCCAACTACAGCCTCTCTGGGGCCAACGTCCTGACTTTC	CANYSLSGANVLTF
few	TRBV4-3	TRBJ2-5	-	TGCGCCAGCAGCCCCCTTCCCGACGGCAAAGAGACCCAGTACTTC	CASSPLPDGKETQYF
-	TRBV12-3/TRBV12-4	TRBJ2-5	-	TGTGCCAGCAGCCCAGGGGTTGCTAGCCAAGAGACCCAGTACTTC	CASSPGVASQETQYF
-	TRBV9	TRBJ2-1	-	TGTGCCAGCAGCTCCAATGGGGGTGAGCAGTTCTTC	CASSSNGGEQFF
-	TRBV28	TRBJ2-3	TRBD2	TGTGCCAGCAGTTTATTTGGCGGGGGGCCAGATACGCAGTATTTT	CASSLFGGGPDTQYF
few	TRBV5-6	TRBJ1-3	-	TGTGCCAGCAGCTTGACAGGAAACTCTGGAAACACCATATATTTT	CASSLTGNSGNTIYF
few	TRBV20-1	TRBJ2-3	-	TGCAGTGCTAGTCGGACTGTCACAGATACGCAGTATTTT	CSASRTVTDTQYF
-	TRBV6-2/TRBV6-3	TRBJ1-5	TRBD1	TGTGCCAGCAGTTATCCGGGACAGGTCCAACATTTT	CASSYPGQVQHF
-	TRBV12-3/TRBV12-4	TRBJ1-5	-	TGTGCCAGCAGTTCCCACAGGGAGCCCCAGCATTTT	CASSSHREPQHF